The 25 T cell receptor beta chains below were found in one sample sequenced in a study of shared clonotypes between healthy human individuals. TCRdb's copy holds only in-frame clones and misses some; the assay was immunoSEQ multiplex PCR. Of 1.6 million or so clones listed, approximately 98.5% are singletons. Sequenced input: naive CD4+ T cells sorted from blood. Described subset: CD45RA+ positively selected. The source is a man aged 25-40 years in good health.

This clone showed up just once. This sequence joins TRBV5-5 and TRBJ1-3; D call uncertain. Germline assignment: CDR1 SGHKS and CDR2 YYEKEE (reference sequence). V shed 4 bases and J shed 0 bases, with 11 bases lying between them. This CDR3 spans 15 amino acids. The CDR3 loop reads CASSVDGSSGNTIYF. The CDR3 DNA is TGTGCCAGCAGCGTAGATGGGAGCTCTGGAAACACCATATATTTT. Filled out from reference TRBV5-5 and TRBJ1-3, the complete variable domain reads DAGVTQSPTHLIKTRGQQVTLRCSPISGHKSVSWYQQVLGQGPQFIFQYYEKEERGRGNFPDRFSARQFPNYSSELNVNALLLGDSALYLCASSVDGSSGNTIYFGEGSWLTVV.

CDR3 sequence: CASSGQGDDEQFF. The CDR3 nucleotides are TGCGCCAGCTCGGGACAGGGGGACGATGAGCAGTTCTTC. This sequence joins TRBV5-1 and TRBJ2-1; TRBD1 aligns across 11 bases. After removal of 7 bases from V and 8 bases from J, the junction contained 5 bases not matched to a gene. Germline V gene data show CDR1 as SGHRS and CDR2 as YFSETQ. CDR3 size: 13 residues.

The chain joins TRBV27 to TRBJ2-1; 10 nucleotides match TRBD2. Germline V gene data show CDR1 as MNHEY and CDR2 as SMNVEV (reference sequence). The CDR3 is 17 amino acids. V trimming: 4 bases; J trimming: 6 bases; junction bases outside the gene matches: 12. The CDR3: CASSSQGLAGAFNEQFF. The CDR3 DNA sequence: TGTGCCAGCAGTTCCCAGGGGCTAGCGGGAGCGTTCAATGAGCAGTTCTTC.

The V and J genes are TRBV5-6 and TRBJ2-2; D gene uncertain. The germline CDR1 and CDR2 sequences are SGHDT and YYEEEE. The CDR3 is 15 residues long. With 1 base removed from V and 0 bases from J, the gap between germline ends came to 7 bases. For the CDR3, the DNA is TGTGCCAGCAGCTTGTGGCATCCGAACACCGGGGAGCTGTTTTTT. Residues: CASSLWHPNTGELFF.

This rearrangement joins TRBV18 to TRBJ2-2; TRBD2 matches 7 bases. The CDR3 has 15 amino acids. V was clipped by 4 bases and J by 0 bases; unmatched bases: 2. Germline values: CDR1 KGHSH, CDR2 LQKENI. The CDR3: CASSLAGANTGELFF. The CDR3 DNA follows: TGTGCCAGCTCACTTGCGGGGGCGAACACCGGGGAGCTGTTTTTT.

The chain carries TRBV7-9 and TRBJ2-1; 8 nucleotides line up with TRBD2. CDR3 size: 17 residues. V shed 3 bases, J shed 9 bases, and the junction held 16 bases outside the gene matches. Germline V gives CDR1 SEHNR, CDR2 FQNEAQ (reference sequence). The CDR3 sequence: CASSFPGGGVAGFEQFF. The DNA of the CDR3 is TGTGCCAGCAGCTTCCCCGGGGGAGGAGTAGCGGGATTTGAGCAGTTCTTC.

The rearrangement links TRBV5-1 to TRBJ2-1; D is uncertain. CDR1 and CDR2 (germline): SGHRS, YFSETQ. The germline V and J ends were trimmed by 0 bases and 4 bases, with 5 bases remaining between them. This CDR3 is 13 amino acids long. In DNA, the CDR3 is TGCGCCAGCAGCTTGGTGTATTACAATGAGCAGTTCTTC. Residues: CASSLVYYNEQFF.

The gene calls are TRBV9 and TRBJ2-1, with 8 positions matching TRBD2. This CDR3 contains 13 residues. Per the germline V gene, CDR1 is SGDLS and CDR2 is YYNGEE. After removal of 7 bases from V and 7 bases from J, the junction contained 7 bases not matched to a gene. The CDR3 loop reads CASGSGSWNEQFF. The CDR3 DNA follows: TGTGCCAGCGGGAGCGGGAGCTGGAATGAGCAGTTCTTC.

This clone was picked up one time. The CDR3 loop reads CASGGGHTGELFF. The CDR3 DNA reads as TGCGCCAGCGGGGGGGGACACACCGGGGAGCTGTTTTTT. The genes are TRBV10-1 and TRBJ2-2, with 7 bases fitting TRBD2. The trim removed 8 bases at V and 3 bases at J, leaving 3 bases unmatched. This CDR3 has 13 residues. Germline CDR1 and CDR2: WNHNN and SYGVQD (reference sequence).

The V and J genes are TRBV9 and TRBJ2-2; tentatively, D is TRBD1 (6 bases). Between the trimmed V and J ends, which lost 4 bases and 1 base, there was a span of 11 bases. Germline CDR1 and CDR2: SGDLS and YYNGEE. CDR3 length equals 15 residues. The CDR3 DNA is TGTGCCAGCAGCACAAGGACAGTGAACACCGGGGAGCTGTTTTTT. Its protein is CASSTRTVNTGELFF.

The V call is TRBV5-5, the J call TRBJ2-1; D uncertain. Germline-derived CDR1 and CDR2 are SGHKS and YYEKEE (reference sequence). The CDR3 is made up of 13 amino acids. The V end lost 1 base, the J end lost 6 bases, and 8 bases lay between the germline ends. CDR3 in amino acids: CASSLNLFNEQFF. The CDR3 bases are TGTGCCAGCAGCTTGAACCTCTTCAATGAGCAGTTCTTC.

Points on this clone: This CDR3 is also generated by other DNA sequences in the sample. The chain has TRBV5-1 and TRBJ2-5; D remains ambiguous. The germline V gene encodes CDR1 SGHRS and CDR2 YFSETQ. This CDR3 has 12 amino acids. Between the trimmed V and J ends, which lost 0 bases and 8 bases, there was a span of 8 bases. The DNA of the CDR3 is TGCGCCAGCAGCTTGGGTCTGGAAACCCAGTACTTC. This translates into CASSLGLETQYF.

This clone has only one observation. This CDR3 reads CASFGLAGSYEQYF. As DNA, the CDR3 is TGTGCCAGTTTTGGACTAGCGGGTTCCTACGAGCAGTACTTC. The gene calls are TRBV6-6 and TRBJ2-7, with 11 bases fitting TRBD2. CDR3 length equals 14 residues. V gave up 9 bases and J gave up 1 base; unmatched junction bases: 5. Per the germline V gene, CDR1 is MNHNY and CDR2 is SVGAGI (reference sequence).

The chain couples TRBV7-9 to TRBJ2-7, with D possibly called TRBD1 or TRBD2 (5 bases each). The CDR3 runs 13 residues. The germline CDR1 and CDR2 sequences are SEHNR and FQNEAQ (reference sequence). The V end was cut by 6 bases, the J end by 5 bases, with 14 bases between. The CDR3 sequence is CASSGGAYHEQYF. The CDR3 DNA follows: TGTGCCAGCAGTGGGGGAGCGTATCACGAGCAGTACTTC. Full variable domain (rest looked up from reference TRBV7-9 and TRBJ2-7): DTGVSQNPRHKITKRGQNVTFRCDPISEHNRLYWYRQTLGQGPEFLTYFQNEAQLEKSRLLSDRFSAERPKGSFSTLEIQRTEQGDSAMYLCASSGGAYHEQYFGPGTRLTVT.

The V call is TRBV30, the J call TRBJ1-5; TRBD1 is a possible D gene (6 bases). The germline CDR1 and CDR2 sequences are GTSNPN and SVGIG (reference sequence). The ends were cut back, 1 base at V and 4 bases at J, with 11 bases in the middle. This CDR3 comprises 14 residues. CDR3 sequence (DNA): TGTGCCTGGAGTGGCAGGGGCTTGAATCAGCCCCAGCATTTT. Translating gives CAWSGRGLNQPQHF.

This chain joins TRBV5-4 and TRBJ1-2, with a possible D match to TRBD1 (5 bases). The CDR3 has 13 amino acids. CDR1 and CDR2 from the germline V gene are SGHNT and YYREEE (reference sequence). V was trimmed by 4 bases and J by 11 bases, leaving 18 bases between them. The CDR3 here is CASSPSVARGYTF. DNA for the CDR3: TGTGCCAGCAGCCCCTCCGTAGCACGGGGGTACACCTTC.

With respect to this clone: The sample has other DNA sequences that encode this CDR3 too. The V gene is TRBV28, the J gene TRBJ1-2; D call uncertain. The CDR3 is 13 amino acids. The V gene lost 5 bases and the J gene lost 4 bases, with 11 bases spanning the gap. In germline, CDR1 is MDHEN, CDR2 SYDVKM. The CDR3 sequence: CASSLRTAYGYTF. CDR3 nucleotides: TGTGCCAGCAGTCTGCGGACGGCCTATGGCTACACCTTC.

This chain uses TRBV9 with TRBJ2-6; D not resolved. Trimming left V 5 bases short and J 2 bases short, with 17 bases between. The germline gives CDR1 SGDLS, CDR2 YYNGEE. The CDR3 has 17 residues. CDR3 nucleotides: TGTGCCAGCAGTGACACCCTTACCTTGACTGGGGCCAACGTCCTGACTTTC. Its translation: CASSDTLTLTGANVLTF. Looking up the rest from reference TRBV9 and TRBJ2-6 gives the full variable domain: DSGVTQTPKHLITATGQRVTLRCSPRSGDLSVYWYQQSLDQGLQFLIQYYNGEERAKGNILERFSAQQFPDLHSELNLSSLELGDSALYFCASSDTLTLTGANVLTFGAGSRLTVL.

Note on this clone: The sample has other DNA sequences that encode this CDR3 too. This chain uses TRBV29-1 with TRBJ2-5, with D perhaps TRBD2 (5 bases). V lost 4 bases and J 4 bases, leaving 13 bases between the germline ends. Germline lookup yields CDR1 SQVTM and CDR2 ANQGSEA. CDR3 length: 13 residues. The CDR3 spells CSVARRLTETQYF. The CDR3 DNA reads TGCAGCGTTGCTAGGAGGCTCACAGAGACCCAGTACTTC.

This chain connects TRBV5-5 to TRBJ2-7; D is uncertain. The germline V gene has CDR1 SGHKS and CDR2 YYEKEE (reference sequence). The length of the CDR3 is 13 residues. Between the trimmed V and J ends, which lost 0 bases and 7 bases, there was a span of 11 bases. The CDR3 loop reads CASSLVPPREQYF. The CDR3 DNA reads as TGTGCCAGCAGCTTGGTGCCCCCGCGGGAGCAGTACTTC.

This clone was detected only once. The chain uses TRBV19 and TRBJ2-3; 8 nucleotides match TRBD2. The CDR3 is 15 residues long. Germline CDR1 LNHDA, CDR2 SQIVND (reference sequence). The ends lost 4 bases at V and 0 bases at J; junction bases unmatched: 3. CDR3 amino acids: CASSTTSGSTDTQYF. The CDR3 coding sequence is TGTGCCAGTAGTACAACTAGCGGTAGCACAGATACGCAGTATTTT.

The chain is built from TRBV10-2 and TRBJ2-1; the D is unclear. Trimming left V 0 bases short and J 0 bases short, with 15 bases between. The CDR3 sequence is 18 residues long. Germline values: CDR1 WSHSY, CDR2 SAAADI. This CDR3 reads CASSESKPGLSSYNEQFF. The CDR3 DNA reads as TGCGCCAGCAGTGAGTCGAAGCCAGGATTAAGCTCCTACAATGAGCAGTTCTTC.

The chain uses TRBV11-2 and TRBJ2-7, with D perhaps TRBD1 (7 bases). Per germline, CDR1 SGHAT and CDR2 FQNNGV. The length of the CDR3 is 15 residues. Trimming cost V 3 bases and J 1 base, with 13 bases left between them. In nucleotides, the CDR3 is TGTGCCAGCAGCTTGGGGGGACAGAGATCCTACGAGCAGTACTTC. This codes for CASSLGGQRSYEQYF.

V is TRBV5-6 and J is TRBJ1-2; possible D gene TRBD1, 6 bases. CDR3 size: 14 residues. Germline CDR1 and CDR2: SGHDT and YYEEEE. V lost 3 bases and J 4 bases, leaving 13 bases between the germline ends. The chain's CDR3 is CASSYEDRPYGYTF. Here the CDR3 DNA reads TGTGCCAGCAGCTACGAGGACAGACCCTATGGCTACACCTTC. Combining the CDR3 with reference TRBV5-6 and TRBJ1-2 gives the whole variable domain DAGVTQSPTHLIKTRGQQVTLRCSPKSGHDTVSWYQQALGQGPQFIFQYYEEEERQRGNFPDRFSGHQFPNYSSELNVNALLLGDSALYLCASSYEDRPYGYTFGSGTRLTVV.

This chain joins TRBV7-6 and TRBJ2-2, with a tentative D call TRBD1 (5 bases). V gave up 6 bases and J gave up 0 bases, with 11 bases separating them. The CDR3 is 15 residues long. Germline V CDR1 and CDR2: SGHVS, FNYEAQ. CDR3 loop: CASSQDSANTGELFF. CDR3 bases: TGTGCCAGCAGTCAAGACAGCGCGAACACCGGGGAGCTGTTTTTT. Combining the CDR3 with reference TRBV7-6 and TRBJ2-2 gives the whole variable domain GAGVSQSPRYKVTKRGQDVALRCDPISGHVSLYWYRQALGQGPEFLTYFNYEAQQDKSGLPNDRFSAERPEGSISTLTIQRTEQRDSAMYRCASSQDSANTGELFFGEGSRLTVL.